A selection of T cell receptor beta chains follows, all from one sample in a study of blood T cell repertoires in COVID-19. Generated by immunoSEQ multiplex PCR, the TCRdb table keeps only in-frame clones and is missing some. The repertoire holds 200,000 to 250,000 clones, 60% to 85% seen once, with roughly 6% in the top ten. Sequencing used peripheral blood. The source is a woman in her seventies with acute or convalescent COVID-19. Both conserved end residues are part of each CDR3. A D gene is named only where the DNA matches it firmly. Size values are once, few and many counts, or a class for expanded clones, and some rows have none.

clone_size: -
v_call: TRBV7-9
j_call: TRBJ1-6
d_call: -
cdr3_nt: TGTGCCAGCAGCTTATTGGACAGACCCAATTCACCCCTCCACTTT
cdr3_aa: CASSLLDRPNSPLHF

clone_size: -
v_call: TRBV18
j_call: TRBJ2-7
d_call: TRBD1
cdr3_nt: TGTGCCAGCTCAGACCGGGACAGGTCTTACGAGCAGTACTTC
cdr3_aa: CASSDRDRSYEQYF

clone_size: -
v_call: TRBV2
j_call: TRBJ1-2
d_call: -
cdr3_nt: TGTGCCAGCAGTGAAACTGTCTATGGCTACACCTTC
cdr3_aa: CASSETVYGYTF

clone_size: -
v_call: TRBV2
j_call: TRBJ2-2
d_call: -
cdr3_nt: TGTGCCAGCAGTCTAAGCGGCAGGCGCGCGAACACCGGGGAGCTGTTTTTT
cdr3_aa: CASSLSGRRANTGELFF

clone_size: -
v_call: TRBV7-3
j_call: TRBJ2-4
d_call: -
cdr3_nt: TGTGCCAGCAGCTTAATGCAGGGAAACATTCAGTACTTC
cdr3_aa: CASSLMQGNIQYF

clone_size: -
v_call: TRBV4-1
j_call: TRBJ2-2
d_call: TRBD1
cdr3_nt: TGCGCCAGCAGCCAAGAGACAGGGTCGAACACCGGGGAGCTGTTTTTT
cdr3_aa: CASSQETGSNTGELFF

clone_size: -
v_call: TRBV28
j_call: TRBJ1-4
d_call: -
cdr3_nt: TGTGCCAGCAGTTTGGGGGCCGCAACTAATGAAAAACTGTTTTTT
cdr3_aa: CASSLGAATNEKLFF

clone_size: -
v_call: TRBV5-4
j_call: TRBJ2-5
d_call: TRBD1
cdr3_nt: TGTGCCAGCAGCTCGCAAAACCCAGGGGGCAGGGAGACCCAGTACTTC
cdr3_aa: CASSSQNPGGRETQYF

clone_size: -
v_call: TRBV4-1
j_call: TRBJ2-2
d_call: -
cdr3_nt: TGCGCCAGCAGCCAAGTTCAGGCACTCGAGAACACCGGGGAGCTGTTTTTT
cdr3_aa: CASSQVQALENTGELFF

clone_size: -
v_call: TRBV24-1
j_call: TRBJ2-1
d_call: TRBD2
cdr3_nt: TGTGCCACCAGTGATTTCCCGGGACTAGGGACCAATGAGCAGTTCTTC
cdr3_aa: CATSDFPGLGTNEQFF

clone_size: -
v_call: TRBV5-4
j_call: TRBJ1-4
d_call: TRBD1
cdr3_nt: TGTGCCAGCACTATGACAGGGGAACTAGCTGCTAATGAAAAACTGTTTTTT
cdr3_aa: CASTMTGELAANEKLFF

clone_size: -
v_call: TRBV9
j_call: TRBJ2-1
d_call: TRBD2
cdr3_nt: TGTGCCAGCAGCGTCGATAGCGGGAGGGGGGATGAGCAGTTCTTC
cdr3_aa: CASSVDSGRGDEQFF

clone_size: few
v_call: TRBV28
j_call: TRBJ2-3
d_call: -
cdr3_nt: TGTGCCAGCAAGAGACAGGACCGAGATACGCAGTATTTT
cdr3_aa: CASKRQDRDTQYF

clone_size: -
v_call: TRBV6-5
j_call: TRBJ1-1
d_call: -
cdr3_nt: TGTGCCAGCACTCGTTCCGGACAGTCTAACGAAGCTTTCTTT
cdr3_aa: CASTRSGQSNEAFF

clone_size: once
v_call: TRBV3-1/TRBV3-2
j_call: TRBJ2-5
d_call: TRBD2
cdr3_nt: TGTGCCAGCAGCCAAGCAGCGGGGACCGGCGAGACCCAGTACTTC
cdr3_aa: CASSQAAGTGETQYF

clone_size: -
v_call: TRBV11-2
j_call: TRBJ1-6
d_call: -
cdr3_nt: TGTGCCAGCAGCCCAAGCCCTGACAGCTATAATTCACCCCTCCACTTT
cdr3_aa: CASSPSPDSYNSPLHF

clone_size: -
v_call: TRBV7-8
j_call: TRBJ1-1
d_call: TRBD1
cdr3_nt: TGTGCCAGCAGCTTAATGGCAGGGGGTGCGAACACTGAAGCTTTCTTT
cdr3_aa: CASSLMAGGANTEAFF

clone_size: -
v_call: TRBV5-1
j_call: TRBJ1-1
d_call: TRBD1
cdr3_nt: TGCGCCAGCAGCTCGGGACAGGGATCCTCCTTGAACACTGAAGCTTTCTTT
cdr3_aa: CASSSGQGSSLNTEAFF

clone_size: -
v_call: TRBV18
j_call: TRBJ2-2
d_call: TRBD2
cdr3_nt: TGTGCCAGCTCACGCGGACTAGAATCCACCGGGGAGCTGTTTTTT
cdr3_aa: CASSRGLESTGELFF

clone_size: -
v_call: TRBV19
j_call: TRBJ2-3
d_call: -
cdr3_nt: TGTGCCAGTAGTATGGGCGATACAGATACGCAGTATTTT
cdr3_aa: CASSMGDTDTQYF

clone_size: -
v_call: TRBV2
j_call: TRBJ2-2
d_call: TRBD2
cdr3_nt: TGTGCCAGCAGAGAAATACGCGGGAGCGGGGAGCTGTTTTTT
cdr3_aa: CASREIRGSGELFF

clone_size: -
v_call: TRBV21-1
j_call: TRBJ2-2
d_call: -
cdr3_nt: TGTGCCAGCAACTCTAAGATCGGCGGGAACACCGGGGAGCTGTTTTTT
cdr3_aa: CASNSKIGGNTGELFF

clone_size: -
v_call: TRBV18
j_call: TRBJ2-7
d_call: -
cdr3_nt: TGTGCCAGTCCCGGCCCGGACTCGCAGAACTACGAGCAGTACTTC
cdr3_aa: CASPGPDSQNYEQYF

clone_size: -
v_call: TRBV5-1
j_call: TRBJ2-1
d_call: -
cdr3_nt: TGCGCCAGCAGCTTGGGGACCCAGGGCAATGAGCAGTTCTTC
cdr3_aa: CASSLGTQGNEQFF

clone_size: once
v_call: TRBV2
j_call: TRBJ2-7
d_call: TRBD1
cdr3_nt: TGTGCCAGCAGGGCCCCGGGACAGGGGGCTTACGAGCAGTACTTC
cdr3_aa: CASRAPGQGAYEQYF

clone_size: -
v_call: TRBV5-4
j_call: TRBJ2-5
d_call: TRBD1
cdr3_nt: TGTGCCAGCAGCCAGACAGGGGTGTTGGAGACCCAGTACTTC
cdr3_aa: CASSQTGVLETQYF

clone_size: -
v_call: TRBV9
j_call: TRBJ2-3
d_call: TRBD2
cdr3_nt: TGTGCCAGCAGCGTAGGTGGTAGCGGGGCCCCCGATACGCAGTATTTT
cdr3_aa: CASSVGGSGAPDTQYF

clone_size: once
v_call: TRBV5-8
j_call: TRBJ1-6
d_call: -
cdr3_nt: TGTGCCAGCAGCCCCCAGGGTCGAAATAATTCACCCCTCCACTTT
cdr3_aa: CASSPQGRNNSPLHF

clone_size: -
v_call: TRBV5-4
j_call: TRBJ1-6
d_call: -
cdr3_nt: TGTGCCAGCAGCTCCGACATTTATAATTCACCCCTCCACTTT
cdr3_aa: CASSSDIYNSPLHF

clone_size: -
v_call: TRBV29-1
j_call: TRBJ1-1
d_call: -
cdr3_nt: TGCAGCGCCTCGGACACGGCCAGCGCTGAAGCTTTCTTT
cdr3_aa: CSASDTASAEAFF

clone_size: few
v_call: TRBV28
j_call: TRBJ2-7
d_call: -
cdr3_nt: TGTGCCAGCAGTGAGAGTCTGAGTACCTCCTACGAGCAGTACTTC
cdr3_aa: CASSESLSTSYEQYF

clone_size: -
v_call: TRBV27
j_call: TRBJ2-4
d_call: -
cdr3_nt: TGTGCCAGCAAAGTACTAGCCAAAAACATTCAGTACTTC
cdr3_aa: CASKVLAKNIQYF

clone_size: -
v_call: TRBV9
j_call: TRBJ1-3
d_call: -
cdr3_nt: TGTGCCAGCAGCGCACAGGGCTCTGGAAACACCATATATTTT
cdr3_aa: CASSAQGSGNTIYF